This T cell receptor (beta chain) comes out of a study of blood T cell repertoires in COVID-19. The overall study: Sites in the United States, Italy and Spain provided acute and convalescent COVID-19 samples.

Germline CDR1 is SGHKS and CDR2 is YYEKEE (reference sequence). V shed 2 bases and J shed 4 bases, with 13 bases lying between them. The CDR3 totals 15 residues. Profiling relied on immunoSEQ multiplex PCR, and the TCRdb table lists in-frame clones only, not all of them. The table lists 150,000 to 200,000 clones, roughly 80% of them singletons, with around 2.8% in the top ten. Specimen: peripheral blood. This chain uses TRBV5-5 with TRBJ1-3, with D maybe TRBD1 (6 bases). The clonotype originates from a man aged 65 to 85 with acute or convalescent COVID-19. CDR3 region: CASSLSGESGNTIYF. The CDR3 DNA reads TGTGCCAGCAGCTTATCAGGGGAATCCGGAAACACCATATATTTT.